This TCR beta chain was found in a study of T cell repertoires in cytomegalovirus infection. This clonotype was observed a handful of times. The target antigen is unknown. TCRdb re-analysed the reads in MiXCR, keeping a single row per CDR3 protein. The sample records some 800,000 distinct CDR3 sequences, roughly 33% being singletons. CDR3 length: 15 residues. Per germline, CDR1 DFQATT and CDR2 SNEGSKA (reference sequence). V dropped 6 bases and J dropped 0; count of bases not matched to a gene: 9. The sequence derives from a human donor in good health (CMV status not recorded). Some clones in this sample may be carry-over from other donors' samples. This material consisted of cultured CD8+ T cells from PBMCs, taken from culture after CMV antigen stimulation. This rearrangement joins TRBV20-1 to TRBJ1-1; 8 bases match TRBD1. CDR3 DNA: TGCAGTGCCCCCAGGGGGCTCCGGATGAACACTGAAGCTTTCTTT. It yields the protein CSAPRGLRMNTEAFF.